The 30 T cell receptor beta chains listed next were all sequenced from one sample in a study of graft-versus-host responses after intestinal transplantation. Generated by immunoSEQ multiplex PCR, the TCRdb table keeps only in-frame clones and is missing some. Here the sample spans 85,000 to 100,000 clones, around 93% being singletons. These receptors' targets are unknown. The starting material was unstimulated CD8+ T cells sorted from spleen or lymph node cells, obtained before intestinal transplant. The origin of the receptors is a human donor who received an intestinal transplant.

This sequence joins TRBV6-1 and TRBJ2-7; D may be TRBD1 (5 bases). The germline CDR1 and CDR2 sequences are MNHNS and SASEGT. This CDR3 spans 15 amino acids. V was trimmed by 1 base and J by 2 bases, leaving 12 bases between them. As DNA, the CDR3 is TGTGCCAGCAGTGAAGTTGACAGCTACGCCTACGAGCAGTACTTC. This translates into CASSEVDSYAYEQYF.

The chain carries TRBV25-1 and TRBJ2-4; 7 bases are shared with TRBD2. The CDR3 consists of 15 residues. Germline values: CDR1 MGHDK, CDR2 SYGVNS. Unmatched junction bases numbered 5, after V lost 3 bases and J lost 3 bases. This chain's CDR3 is CASSESGGSKNIQYF. The CDR3 DNA follows: TGTGCCAGCAGTGAGTCAGGCGGGAGCAAAAACATTCAGTACTTC.

This chain uses TRBV5-1 with TRBJ1-6; D is perhaps TRBD1 (5 bases). Trimming shortened V by 2 bases and J by 9 bases, and 15 bases separated the two germline ends. This CDR3 comprises 15 residues. Per the germline V gene, CDR1 is SGHRS and CDR2 is YFSETQ. DNA for the CDR3: TGCGCCAGCAGCTTTGGTCGATTAACAGGTTCACCCCTCCACTTT. It is translated as CASSFGRLTGSPLHF.

The chain links TRBV4-3 to TRBJ2-5, with D perhaps matching TRBD2 (5 bases). This CDR3 has 14 amino acids. Looked up from germline, CDR1 is LGHNA and CDR2 is YSLEER. With 3 bases removed from V and 4 bases from J, the gap between germline ends came to 12 bases. The CDR3 DNA sequence: TGCGCCAGCAGCCAGGACGGGATGAGAGAGACCCAGTACTTC. Protein sequence: CASSQDGMRETQYF.

In this sample, this clone turned up once. The chain recombines TRBV4-3 with TRBJ1-4; D not certain. Per germline, CDR1 LGHNA and CDR2 YSLEER. V was trimmed by 0 bases and J by 8 bases, leaving 13 bases between them. The CDR3 has 15 residues. The DNA of the CDR3 is TGCGCCAGCAGCCAAGATATATTCGGGGAAGAAAAACTGTTTTTT. Its protein product is CASSQDIFGEEKLFF.

CDR3 sequence reads: CASSYLSGTGPYGYTF. The CDR3 bases are TGCGCCAGCAGTTATTTGTCCGGGACAGGGCCCTATGGCTACACCTTC. V usage is TRBV5-1 and J usage is TRBJ1-2, with 9 nucleotides matching TRBD1. The CDR3 runs to 16 residues. Germline V gene lookup returns CDR1 SGHRS and CDR2 YFSETQ. Unmatched junction bases numbered 12, after V lost 5 bases and J lost 4 bases.

J is TRBJ1-2 and V is TRBV6-1; D is possibly TRBD1 (6 bases). CDR3 length: 13 amino acids. Trimming removed 2 bases at V and 10 bases at J, with 14 bases between. Per the germline V gene, CDR1 is MNHNS and CDR2 is SASEGT. Written as DNA, the CDR3 is TGTGCCAGCAGTGAAAACAGGGTGACACCCTACACCTTC. Translated, it gives CASSENRVTPYTF.

This clone has a single count. This sequence joins TRBV4-3 and TRBJ1-3, with D tentatively TRBD1 (6 bases). The germline V gene encodes CDR1 LGHNA and CDR2 YSLEER. The CDR3 length is 19 residues. The ends were cut back, 0 bases at V and 6 bases at J, with 24 bases in the middle. CDR3 sequence reads: CASSQDWGQQGPAENTIYF. DNA for the CDR3: TGCGCCAGCAGCCAAGATTGGGGCCAACAGGGCCCGGCGGAAAACACCATATATTTT.

This chain links TRBV27 with TRBJ2-1, with D perhaps matching TRBD2 (5 bases). V shed 4 bases and J shed 3 bases, with 10 bases lying between them. Per germline, CDR1 MNHEY and CDR2 SMNVEV (reference sequence). The CDR3 covers 14 residues. CDR3 sequence: CASSSGLVYNEQFF. CDR3 DNA sequence: TGTGCCAGCAGTTCAGGACTGGTCTACAATGAGCAGTTCTTC.

This clone occurred a few times. The genes are TRBV19 and TRBJ1-5, with 7 bases identical to TRBD1. Trimming took 8 bases from V and 6 from J; bases not matched to a gene: 10. From germline, CDR1 is LNHDA and CDR2 SQIVND (reference sequence). The CDR3 is made up of 14 amino acids. CDR3 protein: CASQSRQGFQPQHF. The CDR3 DNA is TGTGCCAGTCAATCGAGACAGGGCTTTCAGCCCCAGCATTTT.

In DNA, the CDR3 is TGTGCCAGCAGAGGGACTAGATCCAATGAGCAGTTCTTC. Residues: CASRGTRSNEQFF. The chain carries TRBV6-4 and TRBJ2-1, with 8 bases matching TRBD2. The V segment lost 6 bases and the J segment 6 bases; nucleotides outside the gene matches: 4. Germline CDR1 and CDR2: MRHNA and SNTAGT. The CDR3 covers 13 residues.

This sequence joins TRBV4-3 and TRBJ2-1, with D maybe TRBD2 (5 bases). The CDR3 runs to 15 residues. The V gene's germline CDR1 is LGHNA and CDR2 YSLEER. V was pared by 0 bases and J by 9 bases, with 15 bases between. CDR3 in amino acids: CASSQDRGLASEQFF. For the CDR3, the DNA is TGCGCCAGCAGCCAAGATCGGGGTCTGGCTAGTGAGCAGTTCTTC.

This clone was observed a handful of times. The rearrangement links TRBV30 to TRBJ2-7; a weak D match, TRBD1 (6 bases). The germline V gene has CDR1 GTSNPN and CDR2 SVGIG (reference sequence). The CDR3 totals 13 residues. V was cut by 2 bases and J by 0 bases, with 8 bases left in between. The CDR3 DNA follows: TGTGCCTGGAGTCCGGGACACTCCTACGAGCAGTACTTC. Amino acid sequence: CAWSPGHSYEQYF.

This chain connects TRBV7-9 to TRBJ1-6, with D perhaps TRBD1 (5 bases). V was trimmed by 8 bases and J by 6 bases, leaving 8 bases between them. The CDR3 loop spans 12 amino acids. CDR1 and CDR2 (germline): SEHNR, FQNEAQ (reference sequence). The CDR3 region is CASWGGNSPLHF. DNA of the CDR3: TGTGCCAGCTGGGGGGGTAATTCACCCCTCCACTTT.

The rearrangement links TRBV27 to TRBJ1-5; TRBD1 matches 7 bases. J gave up 10 bases and V 5 bases, and 11 bases lay outside the gene matches. The CDR3 sequence is 14 residues long. Germline assignment: CDR1 MNHEY and CDR2 SMNVEV (reference sequence). The CDR3 reads CASSPGTAGDPQHF. Written as DNA, the CDR3 is TGTGCCAGCAGTCCCGGGACAGCCGGGGACCCCCAGCATTTT.

The genes are TRBV29-1 and TRBJ2-1, with D perhaps matching TRBD2 (6 bases). The CDR3 is 12 amino acids. Germline V CDR1 and CDR2: SQVTM, ANQGSEA. Trimming pared 3 bases from V and 5 bases from J, leaving 8 bases between. The CDR3 DNA sequence: TGCAGCGTTGAGGGAGGAAACAATGAGCAGTTCTTC. Its translation: CSVEGGNNEQFF.

The CDR3 region is CASSLDGDRGRPEKLFF. CDR3 coding DNA: TGTGCCAGCAGCTTAGATGGGGACAGGGGCCGACCCGAAAAACTGTTTTTT. This rearrangement joins TRBV11-3 to TRBJ1-4, with 10 bases matching TRBD1. The CDR3 consists of 17 residues. Germline CDR1 and CDR2: SGHNT and YENEEA. The V segment lost 0 bases and the J segment 8 bases; nucleotides outside the gene matches: 9. Full variable domain (rest looked up from reference TRBV11-3 and TRBJ1-4): EAGVVQSPRYKIIEKKQPVAFWCNPISGHNTLYWYLQNLGQGPELLIRYENEEAVDDSQLPKDRFSAERLKGVDSTLKIQPAELGDSAVYLCASSLDGDRGRPEKLFFGSGTQLSVL.

The chain is built from TRBV7-8 and TRBJ2-7, with D possibly being TRBD1 (6 bases). The V gene's germline CDR1 is SGHVS and CDR2 FQNEAQ. The CDR3 is 16 residues long. The ends were cut back, 5 bases at V and 0 bases at J, with 17 bases in the middle. The CDR3 loop is CASSALQGAGSYEQYF. The CDR3 region has the DNA TGTGCCAGCAGCGCCCTACAGGGTGCGGGCTCCTACGAGCAGTACTTC. Looking up the rest from reference TRBV7-8 and TRBJ2-7 gives the full variable domain: GAGVSQSPRYKVAKRGQDVALRCDPISGHVSLFWYQQALGQGPEFLTYFQNEAQLDKSGLPSDRFFAERPEGSVSTLKIQRTQQEDSAVYLCASSALQGAGSYEQYFGPGTRLTVT.

This sequence joins TRBV5-6 and TRBJ2-2; D unclear. This CDR3 has 12 amino acids. The germline V and J ends were trimmed by 1 base and 7 bases, with 5 bases remaining between them. Germline V CDR1 and CDR2: SGHDT, YYEEEE. Written as DNA, the CDR3 is TGTGCCAGCAGCTTGCAAATCGGGGAGCTGTTTTTT. The encoded protein is CASSLQIGELFF. Full variable domain (missing parts from reference TRBV5-6 and TRBJ2-2): DAGVTQSPTHLIKTRGQQVTLRCSPKSGHDTVSWYQQALGQGPQFIFQYYEEEERQRGNFPDRFSGHQFPNYSSELNVNALLLGDSALYLCASSLQIGELFFGEGSRLTVL.

This sequence joins TRBV19 and TRBJ1-1; D remains ambiguous. The length of the CDR3 is 12 residues. The germline CDR1 and CDR2 sequences are LNHDA and SQIVND (reference sequence). V was clipped by 3 bases and J by 4 bases, with 6 bases between them. CDR3: CASSMPGTEAFF. The DNA for the CDR3 is TGTGCCAGTAGTATGCCCGGCACTGAAGCTTTCTTT. The variable domain in full, completed from reference TRBV19 and TRBJ1-1, reads DGGITQSPKYLFRKEGQNVTLSCEQNLNHDAMYWYRQDPGQGLRLIYYSQIVNDFQKGDIAEGYSVSREKKESFPLTVTSAQKNPTAFYLCASSMPGTEAFFGQGTRLTVV.

The chain combines TRBV11-2 with TRBJ1-2; D uncertain. The CDR3 has 14 residues. CDR1 and CDR2 from the germline V gene are SGHAT and FQNNGV. With 0 bases removed from V and 2 bases from J, the gap between germline ends came to 7 bases. The CDR3 DNA follows: TGTGCCAGCAGCTTAGATCGGGTGAACTATGGCTACACCTTC. Translated, it gives CASSLDRVNYGYTF.

In this sample, this clone turned up a few times. The chain carries TRBV6-1 and TRBJ1-2; a possible D gene is TRBD1 (6 bases). The germline V gene has CDR1 MNHNS and CDR2 SASEGT. V was cut by 5 bases and J by 0 bases, with 10 bases left in between. The CDR3 has 14 amino acids. For the CDR3, the DNA is TGTGCCAGCAGTTTGACAGGTTCTAACTATGGCTACACCTTC. Residues: CASSLTGSNYGYTF.

The chain couples TRBV27 to TRBJ2-3; D unresolved. V lost 3 bases and J lost 6, with 10 bases in between. Germline loops: CDR1 MNHEY, CDR2 SMNVEV (reference sequence). The CDR3 loop spans 13 amino acids. CDR3 DNA: TGTGCCAGCAGTTTGCCAGGTTCGGATACGCAGTATTTT. Protein sequence: CASSLPGSDTQYF.

The rearrangement joins TRBV11-2 to TRBJ1-2; weak D call: TRBD1 (5 bases). Germline lookup yields CDR1 SGHAT and CDR2 FQNNGV. V lost 5 bases and J 5 bases, leaving 15 bases between the germline ends. CDR3 length equals 14 residues. The CDR3 here is CASSADPGGYGYTF. For the CDR3, the DNA is TGTGCCAGCAGCGCAGACCCCGGGGGGTATGGCTACACCTTC.

The V gene is TRBV5-1, the J gene TRBJ2-7, with D possibly matching TRBD2 (5 bases). From germline, CDR1 is SGHRS and CDR2 YFSETQ. There are 14 residues in the CDR3. V was pared by 0 bases and J by 6 bases, with 13 bases between. The CDR3 reads CASSLVGEWGEQYF. The CDR3 nucleotides are TGCGCCAGCAGCTTGGTTGGGGAGTGGGGCGAGCAGTACTTC. The variable domain in full, completed from reference TRBV5-1 and TRBJ2-7, reads KAGVTQTPRYLIKTRGQQVTLSCSPISGHRSVSWYQQTPGQGLQFLFEYFSETQRNKGNFPGRFSGRQFSNSRSEMNVSTLELGDSALYLCASSLVGEWGEQYFGPGTRLTVT.

The chain employs TRBV15 and TRBJ2-7; a weak D match, TRBD1 (6 bases). The CDR3 runs to 15 residues. V lost 4 bases, J lost 5 bases, and 18 bases lay in between. The germline CDR1 and CDR2 sequences are LNHNV and YYDKDF (reference sequence). In nucleotides, the CDR3 is TGTGCCACCAGCAACAGGGTGTTAGGGGTGGACGAGCAGTACTTC. Protein sequence: CATSNRVLGVDEQYF.

The V call is TRBV30, the J call TRBJ2-3; D might be TRBD1 (6 bases). Trimming shortened V by 3 bases and J by 2 bases, and 18 bases separated the two germline ends. The CDR3 is 16 residues long. Germline values: CDR1 GTSNPN, CDR2 SVGIG (reference sequence). CDR3 sequence (DNA): TGTGCCTGGAGGGACAGTGACAAGTATGACACAGATACGCAGTATTTT. It codes for CAWRDSDKYDTDTQYF.

In nucleotides, the CDR3 is TGTGCTAGTGGTTCGCACCCTGACAGGGGAGCTTTCTTT. Protein: CASGSHPDRGAFF. This chain links TRBV12-5 with TRBJ1-1, with 8 bases identical to TRBD1. J was trimmed by 10 bases and V by 4 bases; bases with no gene match: 8. The CDR3 sequence is 13 residues long. The germline V gene encodes CDR1 LGHNT and CDR2 FRNRAP.

The V gene is TRBV6-6, the J gene TRBJ1-1; 7 bases agree with TRBD1. CDR3 length equals 14 residues. Germline CDR1 reads MNHNY; CDR2 reads SVGAGI (reference sequence). V was clipped by 6 bases and J by 0 bases; unmatched bases: 4. The CDR3 loop reads CASRETGMNTEAFF. DNA of the CDR3: TGTGCCAGCAGAGAGACAGGGATGAACACTGAAGCTTTCTTT.

The rearrangement joins TRBV11-2 to TRBJ2-5; 8 bases are shared with TRBD2. Germline loops: CDR1 SGHAT, CDR2 FQNNGV. V was clipped by 8 bases and J by 7 bases; unmatched bases: 12. CDR3 size: 14 residues. The CDR3 bases are TGTGCCAGCGCCTATGGGCGGGGGGAGTGGACCCAGTACTTC. This translates into CASAYGRGEWTQYF.